The entry below describes one T cell receptor beta chain. The antigen this receptor binds is unknown. The junction and the germline gene differ at one end; a read error may be behind it. These data belong to a study of glioma-infiltrating T cells (TCRdb year 2016). In the study overall: TCR alpha- and beta-chain repertoires were sequenced from glioma tissue, non-neoplastic brain tissue and matched peripheral blood mononuclear cells. To gauge divergence between tissue and blood T-cell populations, every tissue-infiltrating repertoire was compared against the peripheral blood repertoire from the same patient. The paired cohort was made up of three low-grade glioma patients, seven to nine primary glioblastoma patients and three non-glioma patients who contributed non-neoplastic brain tissue.

TCR alpha and beta CDR3 regions were amplified with the iRepertoire nested amplicon-rescue multiplex PCR (arm-PCR) platform from RNA. The input for one-step reverse transcription and amplification was 100-400 ng of either tissue mRNA or PBMC total RNA. Following bead purification, Illumina adapters were added by a secondary multiplex PCR, and the libraries were gel-purified between 200 and 400 bp. The libraries contained internal 6-nucleotide barcodes that were used for demultiplexing. Sequencing of the libraries was done on an Illumina MiSeq using 2x220 or 2x250 nucleotide paired-end reads. The original pipeline was this. Paired reads were merged with FLASH 1.2.11 and aligned to the GRCh37 human genome with BWA-MEM before extracting TRA and TRB reads. V and J assignment used an IMGT-derived reference of cassette sequences and CDR3 motifs that included pseudogenes. Three-frame translation of reads was performed, and productive CDR3s were defined as those with a C...FGXG motif and no stop codons. A clonotype was defined as a unique combination of a V-J cassette pair and a CDR3 amino acid sequence. Filtering of reads was based on Hamming distance, with the threshold set by the sequence error rate of each sample in mapped regions. Using fastp at Q25 and MiXCR, TCRdb reprocessed the public reads and kept productive beta chains. Records with the same CDR3 protein are collapsed into one entry carrying the most frequent genes and DNA. V and J calls and clone size were set by TCRdb, not the authors. The sample data list some 93,000 distinct CDR3 sequences, and roughly 40% of these were observed just once. Clones ranked in the top ten supply approximately 38% of the sample.

The paper's findings and limits, for the study overall: The group comparisons were based on small numbers of patients: three non-neoplastic, three low-grade glioma and roughly eight glioblastoma patients. VJ-independent divergence between tissue and blood was lower than expected in non-neoplastic patients but higher than expected in all gliomas, particularly low-grade gliomas. Very few CDR3 sequences were shared between tissue and blood, attributed to high CDR3 diversity and limited sampling.

The source is a human donor with low-grade glioma or glioblastoma, undergoing nonglioma brain surgery, or in good health (not recorded which). Sequenced sample: glioma tissue, nonneoplastic brain tissue, or PBMCs (not recorded which).

Here is the DNA: TGCGCCAGCAGCCCATTAAGCTTCTCTGGAAACACCATATATTTC. Translated, this is CASSPLSFSGNTIYF. Here the chain combines TRBV5-1 and TRBJ1-3; no D gene is confidently identified. Including cysteine and phenylalanine, the CDR3 has 15 amino acids. The retained sequence is limited to the CDR3, 45 bases, with the frame set at the first base. Taken from the germline V gene, the CDR1 and CDR2 loops are SGHRS and YFSETQ. When the CDR3 is completed using the reference TRBV5-1 and TRBJ1-3 genes on either side, the full variable domain is KAGVTQTPRYLIKTRGQQVTLSCSPISGHRSVSWYQQTPGQGLQFLFEYFSETQRNKGNFPGRFSGRQFSNSRSEMNVSTLELGDSALYLCASSPLSFSGNTIYFGEGSWLTVV.